Sequencing of this T cell receptor (beta chain) was carried out in a study of cytomegalovirus exposure and HLA in healthy donors. Overall study results and limits: A missense variant in DCLRE1C was later tied to TCR beta V- and J-gene trimming. In vitro data verified a few CMV-associated chains as specific for CMV antigens.

CDR1 and CDR2 (germline): LNHDA, SQIVND (reference sequence). The CDR3 covers 15 residues. J was trimmed by 6 bases and V by 5 bases; bases with no gene match: 7. Primers for the PCR totalled 60 Vbeta and 13 Jbeta. The table came from immunoSEQ multiplex PCR; TCRdb's copy has only in-frame clones and leaves some out. The repertoire holds some 170,000 clones, with approximately 80% as singletons. Notes on this clone: Antigen specificity is unknown.

The sequence came from a woman aged 25-40 years in good health and CMV-seronegative. V and J are TRBV19 and TRBJ2-2, with 9 bases fitting TRBD1. Material for sequencing was PBMCs. CDR3 protein: CASSFRQGGAGELFF. The CDR3 DNA sequence: TGTGCCAGTAGTTTTCGACAGGGGGGGGCCGGGGAGCTGTTTTTT.